These 23 T cell receptor beta chains originate from one sample sequenced in a study of blood T cell repertoires in COVID-19. Repertoires were generated with immunoSEQ multiplex PCR, while TCRdb's copy carries only in-frame clones and drops some. The top ten clones hold approximately 15% of a sample with more than 30,000 clones, less than 85% of them seen once. The sequenced sample was peripheral blood. These receptors originate from a woman in her sixties or seventies with acute or convalescent COVID-19.

This clone was seen only once. The chain has TRBV19 and TRBJ2-3, with 10 bases that match TRBD2. The length of the CDR3 is 18 residues. Germline V lookup: CDR1 LNHDA, CDR2 SQIVND (reference sequence). With V trimmed by 4 bases and J by 2 bases, 12 bases remained unmatched. CDR3 in amino acids: CASSKDPPTSGPTDTQYF. The CDR3, as DNA: TGTGCCAGTAGTAAAGACCCCCCGACTAGCGGGCCCACAGATACGCAGTATTTT.

The gene calls are TRBV12-3 or TRBV12-4 and TRBJ1-5; D uncertain. CDR3 length equals 13 residues. V lost 5 bases and J lost 4, with 9 bases in between. The CDR3 DNA reads as TGTGCCAGCAGTCGGACTTATAATCAGCCCCAGCATTTT. Its translation: CASSRTYNQPQHF.

The rearrangement uses TRBV5-6 and TRBJ1-1, with D uncertain. CDR3 length equals 13 residues. Germline V gene lookup returns CDR1 SGHDT and CDR2 YYEEEE. The germline V and J ends were trimmed by 2 bases and 4 bases, with 9 bases remaining between them. The CDR3 protein is CASSFVHSTEAFF. The CDR3 nucleotides read TGTGCCAGCAGCTTCGTGCACAGCACTGAAGCTTTCTTT. The entire variable domain, with the rest obtained from reference TRBV5-6 and TRBJ1-1, is as follows: DAGVTQSPTHLIKTRGQQVTLRCSPKSGHDTVSWYQQALGQGPQFIFQYYEEEERQRGNFPDRFSGHQFPNYSSELNVNALLLGDSALYLCASSFVHSTEAFFGQGTRLTVV.

This clone was detected only a few times. This chain links TRBV28 with TRBJ2-7; 11 bases align to TRBD2. Germline assignment: CDR1 MDHEN and CDR2 SYDVKM. The V and J ends lost 6 bases and 0 bases, in that order; junction bases with no gene match: 4. CDR3 size: 15 residues. The CDR3 coding sequence is TGTGCCAGCAGCGGGGGGACTAGCGGCTCCTACGAGCAGTACTTC. Residues: CASSGGTSGSYEQYF.

The chain joins TRBV19 to TRBJ2-3, with 9 bases identical to TRBD1. Looked up from germline, CDR1 is LNHDA and CDR2 is SQIVND (reference sequence). V was clipped by 8 bases and J by 4 bases; unmatched bases: 7. The CDR3 is 14 residues long. The CDR3 here is CASRDREGSDTQYF. The CDR3 region has the DNA TGTGCCAGTCGGGACAGGGAAGGTTCAGATACGCAGTATTTT.

As concerns this clone: One junction end does not reproduce the germline sequence, and a read error may be involved. This chain connects TRBV7-7 to TRBJ2-5, with TRBD2 as a possible D gene (7 bases). CDR1 is SSHAT and CDR2 is FNYEAQ in the germline V gene (reference sequence). The CDR3 is made up of 14 amino acids. The CDR3 DNA reads as TGTGCTAGCAGCTTAGTCGGGGGGCAGGAGACCCAGTACTTC. The encoded protein is CASSLVGGQETQYF. The full variable domain, rest sourced from reference TRBV7-7 and TRBJ2-5, is GAGVSQSPRYKVTKRGQDVTLRCDPISSHATLYWYQQALGQGPEFLTYFNYEAQPDKSGLPSDRFSAERPEGSISTLTIQRTEQRDSAMYRCASSLVGGQETQYFGPGTRLLVL.

The V call is TRBV5-4, the J call TRBJ2-2, with TRBD2 matching over 10 bases. The V and J ends lost 4 bases and 6 bases, in that order; junction bases with no gene match: 9. The CDR3 has 16 amino acids. Germline-derived CDR1 and CDR2 are SGHNT and YYREEE (reference sequence). CDR3: CASSNPSGSVSGELFF. Here the CDR3 DNA reads TGTGCCAGCAGCAACCCTAGCGGGAGTGTCTCCGGGGAGCTGTTTTTT.

This chain joins TRBV5-6 and TRBJ2-1; 11 positions match TRBD2. V lost 4 bases, J lost 7 bases, and 1 base stayed unmatched. Germline lookup yields CDR1 SGHDT and CDR2 YYEEEE. CDR3 length: 13 amino acids. The CDR3 is CASSRLAGNEQFF. CDR3 nucleotides: TGTGCCAGCAGCCGACTAGCGGGGAATGAGCAGTTCTTC.

The V call is TRBV21-1, the J call TRBJ1-1; TRBD1 is taken as the D call from the table, unchecked against the DNA. TRBV21-1 is assigned pseudogene status. This CDR3 is 16 amino acids long. The CDR3 loop reads CASSKDRGAMNTEAFF. CDR3 nucleotide sequence: TGTGCCAGCAGCAAAGACAGGGGGGCTATGAACACTGAAGCTTTCTTT.

The V gene is TRBV6-5, the J gene TRBJ2-2, with a possible D match to TRBD1 (6 bases). CDR3 length: 15 residues. The V gene's germline CDR1 is MNHEY and CDR2 SVGAGI. Trimming removed 6 bases from V and 7 bases from J, with 18 bases in between. The CDR3: CASRGTRTGIGELFF. The CDR3 DNA follows: TGTGCCAGCAGAGGAACACGAACAGGGATCGGGGAGCTGTTTTTT.

The chain recombines TRBV29-1 with TRBJ2-5, with a possible D match to TRBD1 (6 bases). The CDR3 spans 14 residues. V gave up 6 bases and J gave up 3 bases, with 17 bases separating them. In germline, CDR1 is SQVTM, CDR2 ANQGSEA. CDR3 protein: CSVKPQGEKETQYF. The CDR3 region has the DNA TGCAGCGTCAAACCACAGGGAGAAAAAGAGACCCAGTACTTC.

This chain joins TRBV6-5 and TRBJ2-1; D is possibly TRBD2 (5 bases). Germline V gene data show CDR1 as MNHEY and CDR2 as SVGAGI. V was pared by 3 bases and J by 6 bases, with 15 bases between. The CDR3 length is 15 residues. The CDR3 spells CASSYRGIRSNEQFF. The CDR3 nucleotides read TGTGCCAGCAGTTATCGAGGGATCCGAAGCAATGAGCAGTTCTTC.

The gene calls are TRBV9 and TRBJ2-3; a weak D match, TRBD2 (6 bases). Germline V lookup: CDR1 SGDLS, CDR2 YYNGEE. CDR3 length equals 15 residues. Deletions cut 0 bases from V and 2 bases from J, with 10 bases between. DNA of the CDR3: TGTGCCAGCAGCGTAGGACCGGGACTCACAGATACGCAGTATTTT. Its translation: CASSVGPGLTDTQYF.

CDR3 coding DNA: TGTGCCAGTAGTATTTTCGCTAGAGCTAATGAAAAACTGTTTTTT. Its protein is CASSIFARANEKLFF. The chain carries TRBV19 and TRBJ1-4; D remains ambiguous. V was shortened by 3 bases and J by 3 bases, with 11 bases between the two germline ends. This CDR3 contains 15 residues. Germline lookup yields CDR1 LNHDA and CDR2 SQIVND (reference sequence).

This rearrangement joins TRBV19 to TRBJ1-3; TRBD1 is a possible D gene (5 bases). CDR3 size: 15 residues. Germline CDR1 is LNHDA and CDR2 is SQIVND (reference sequence). The V and J ends lost 7 bases and 3 bases respectively, with 16 bases between them. The CDR3 loop reads CASTMFGGNGNTIYF. The CDR3 DNA follows: TGTGCCAGTACCATGTTTGGGGGGAATGGAAACACCATATATTTT.

This clone was recorded a few times. The chain combines TRBV24-1 with TRBJ2-1, with D maybe TRBD1 (6 bases). V lost 5 bases and J lost 11, with 15 bases in between. The CDR3 is 13 amino acids. Germline CDR1 and CDR2: KGHDR and SFDVKD. As DNA, the CDR3 is TGTGCCACCAGTGGATCGACAGGTAACCAGCAGTTCTTC. Translating it yields CATSGSTGNQQFF.

The CDR3 spells CASTRGGSTGELFF. As DNA, the CDR3 is TGTGCCAGTACCCGCGGGGGCAGCACCGGGGAGCTGTTTTTT. The chain employs TRBV27 and TRBJ2-2; D is perhaps TRBD2 (7 bases). Per the germline V gene, CDR1 is MNHEY and CDR2 is SMNVEV (reference sequence). V dropped 9 bases and J dropped 4 bases, with 15 bases sitting between them. The CDR3 is 14 amino acids.

The chain couples TRBV29-1 to TRBJ1-2; TRBD1 might be the D (5 bases). V was pared by 2 bases and J by 2 bases, with 9 bases between. The germline V gene encodes CDR1 SQVTM and CDR2 ANQGSEA. The CDR3 spans 13 residues. The DNA for the CDR3 is TGCAGCGTTGAATCGGGGGAGAACTATGGCTACACCTTC. It yields the protein CSVESGENYGYTF.

J is TRBJ2-7 and V is TRBV27; D might be TRBD2 (5 bases). Germline-derived CDR1 and CDR2 are MNHEY and SMNVEV (reference sequence). V dropped 5 bases and J dropped 2 bases, with 10 bases sitting between them. The CDR3 runs to 13 residues. In DNA, the CDR3 is TGTGCCAGCAGTGGACTGACCGCCTACGAGCAGTACTTC. The encoded protein is CASSGLTAYEQYF.

The rearrangement joins TRBV27 to TRBJ1-4, with 7 bases lining up with TRBD1. Losses at the gene ends were 5 bases for V and 6 bases for J; bases not matched to a gene: 9. Per the germline V gene, CDR1 is MNHEY and CDR2 is SMNVEV (reference sequence). The CDR3 covers 15 residues. The CDR3 coding sequence is TGTGCCAGCAGTCGTATTTTGACAGGGCATGAAAAACTGTTTTTT. It translates to CASSRILTGHEKLFF.

The chain uses TRBV2 and TRBJ1-2; unclear D gene. The CDR3 consists of 15 residues. Per germline, CDR1 SNHLY and CDR2 FYNNEI. Trimming shortened V by 4 bases and J by 5 bases, and 17 bases separated the two germline ends. The CDR3 loop reads CASSAGFGRGYGYTF. Written as DNA, the CDR3 is TGTGCCAGCAGTGCGGGGTTCGGGCGAGGATATGGCTACACCTTC. Full variable domain (missing parts from reference TRBV2 and TRBJ1-2): EPEVTQTPSHQVTQMGQEVILRCVPISNHLYFYWYRQILGQKVEFLVSFYNNEISEKSEIFDDQFSVERPDGSNFTLKIRSTKLEDSAMYFCASSAGFGRGYGYTFGSGTRLTVV.

The chain combines TRBV5-6 with TRBJ2-7; 10 nucleotides align to TRBD1. Germline lookup yields CDR1 SGHDT and CDR2 YYEEEE. The V segment lost 4 bases and the J segment 3 bases; nucleotides outside the gene matches: 10. The CDR3 spans 16 residues. The CDR3 DNA sequence: TGTGCCAGCAGCCCCGGGACAGGGGCCCTCTTCTACGAGCAGTACTTC. It encodes CASSPGTGALFYEQYF.

In DNA form, the CDR3 reads TGTGCCAGCTTAGCGGGAGACGGAGATACGCAGTATTTT. As protein: CASLAGDGDTQYF. The genes are TRBV18 and TRBJ2-3, with TRBD2 matching 9 bases. Looked up from germline, CDR1 is KGHSH and CDR2 is LQKENI. J gave up 5 bases and V 7 bases, and 4 bases lay outside the gene matches. The CDR3 is 13 residues long.